A selection of T cell receptor beta chains follows, all from one sample in a study of OX40 agonist ivuxolimab in advanced cancers. TCRdb keeps only in-frame clones here, not all; method: immunoSEQ multiplex PCR. In the table there are around 60,000 clones, approximately 84% of which are singletons. The specimen was CD4+ or CD8+ T cells sorted from blood, collected in a trial of the OX40 agonist ivuxolimab. All receptors come from an adult with an advanced solid tumor such as melanoma, head and neck, liver or kidney cancer. Each CDR3 is given with its conserved first and last residue. A D gene is named only where the DNA matches it firmly. The size of a clone is reported for some rows only, either as once, few or many, or as a class for expanded clones.

D: -
J: TRBJ2-7
size: once
V: TRBV6-1
DNA: TGTGCCAGCAGTGAGAGTCCTTGGGGGGACGAGCAGTACTTC
CDR3: CASSESPWGDEQYF

D: -
J: TRBJ2-1
size: few
V: TRBV7-9
DNA: TGTGCCAGCAGCTTCCCAATGCGAGAGCAGTTCTTC
CDR3: CASSFPMREQFF

D: TRBD1
J: TRBJ2-3
size: -
V: TRBV11-2
DNA: TGTGCCAGCAGTTCGGGACAGCTGTGGGCAGATACGCAGTATTTT
CDR3: CASSSGQLWADTQYF

D: -
J: TRBJ2-5
size: few
V: TRBV14
DNA: TGTGCCAGCAGCCAAGATAAGACCCAGTACTTC
CDR3: CASSQDKTQYF

D: TRBD2
J: TRBJ2-1
size: -
V: TRBV2
DNA: TGTGCCAGCAACGGACTAGCCCAGAGTAATGAGCAGTTCTTC
CDR3: CASNGLAQSNEQFF

D: TRBD1
J: TRBJ2-5
size: -
V: TRBV5-1
DNA: TGCGCCAGCAGCCCAGGACAGGTAGGGGGAGAGACCCAGTACTTC
CDR3: CASSPGQVGGETQYF

D: -
J: TRBJ2-1
size: -
V: TRBV4-1
DNA: TGCGCCAGCAGCCAAGGAGGAAGGGATGCCAATGAGCAGTTCTTC
CDR3: CASSQGGRDANEQFF

D: -
J: TRBJ2-1
size: -
V: TRBV30
DNA: TGTGCCTCGGCTCTAGCGACCTCCTACAATGAGCAGTTCTTC
CDR3: CASALATSYNEQFF

D: -
J: TRBJ1-1
size: few
V: TRBV28
DNA: TGTGCCAGCAAAAGGGGAAACACTGAAGCTTTCTTT
CDR3: CASKRGNTEAFF

D: TRBD1
J: TRBJ1-2
size: -
V: TRBV5-1
DNA: TGCGCCAGCAGCTCGGGACAGAACTATGGCTACACCTTC
CDR3: CASSSGQNYGYTF

D: TRBD1
J: TRBJ1-1
size: -
V: TRBV30
DNA: TGTGCCTGGAGTCCTAACAGGGGGCGTCTTCGGATGAACACTGAAGCTTTCTTT
CDR3: CAWSPNRGRLRMNTEAFF

D: TRBD1
J: TRBJ2-5
size: -
V: TRBV5-1
DNA: TGCGCCAGCAGCGCGGGACAGGGATTGGACCAGTACTTC
CDR3: CASSAGQGLDQYF

D: -
J: TRBJ2-7
size: -
V: TRBV2
DNA: TGTGCCAGCAAGGAAGACATAGCCTACGAGCAGTACTTC
CDR3: CASKEDIAYEQYF

D: -
J: TRBJ1-1
size: -
V: TRBV29-1
DNA: TGCAGCGTTGAAGTAATATCTCATGGGCACCGGTGGAACACTGAAGCTTTCTTT
CDR3: CSVEVISHGHRWNTEAFF

D: -
J: TRBJ1-1
size: -
V: TRBV9
DNA: TGTGCCAGCAGCGTAGGAGGATACATGAACACTGAAGCTTTCTTT
CDR3: CASSVGGYMNTEAFF

D: TRBD2
J: TRBJ2-1
size: -
V: TRBV10-3
DNA: TGTGCCATCAGTGAGTCGCTAGCGGGGGCCTATGAGCAGTTCTTC
CDR3: CAISESLAGAYEQFF

D: -
J: TRBJ2-1
size: few
V: TRBV2
DNA: TGTGCCAGCAGTGAAGAGGACAGCTCCTACAATGAGCAGTTCTTC
CDR3: CASSEEDSSYNEQFF

D: TRBD2
J: TRBJ2-1
size: -
V: TRBV5-1
DNA: TGCGCCAGCAGCTTGGGGGTATGGCGGGAGTTGGGTGAGCAGTTCTTC
CDR3: CASSLGVWRELGEQFF

D: -
J: TRBJ1-1
size: once
V: TRBV7-9
DNA: TGTGCCAGCAGCTTCCACAGCAGCGCTGAAGCTTTCTTT
CDR3: CASSFHSSAEAFF

D: -
J: TRBJ2-1
size: once
V: TRBV7-6
DNA: TGTGCCAGCAGCGCGGGACGGCTCAATGAGCAGTTCTTC
CDR3: CASSAGRLNEQFF

D: TRBD1
J: TRBJ1-1
size: once
V: TRBV7-8
DNA: TGTGCCAGCAGCCGAGACAGGGTTAGGGTCACTGAAGCTTTCTTT
CDR3: CASSRDRVRVTEAFF

D: -
J: TRBJ1-1
size: -
V: TRBV4-2
DNA: TGTGCCAGCAGCCAAGGGGAGGGGCCTGACACTGAAGCTTTCTTT
CDR3: CASSQGEGPDTEAFF

D: TRBD1
J: TRBJ1-3
size: -
V: TRBV6-1
DNA: TGTGCCAGCGCACAGGGGGCGCGAAACACCATATATTTT
CDR3: CASAQGARNTIYF

D: -
J: TRBJ1-3
size: -
V: TRBV2
DNA: TGTGCCAGCAGGCCAGTAGTCGCTAGGAACACCATATATTTT
CDR3: CASRPVVARNTIYF

D: TRBD1
J: TRBJ1-2
size: -
V: TRBV5-1
DNA: TGCGCCAGCAGCTTGGGCAGGGGGCGAGGCTACACCTTC
CDR3: CASSLGRGRGYTF

D: -
J: TRBJ2-1
size: -
V: TRBV18
DNA: TGTGCCAGCTCACCACGGTCGAGCTCCTACAATGAGCAGTTCTTC
CDR3: CASSPRSSSYNEQFF

D: TRBD1
J: TRBJ1-1
size: -
V: TRBV6-4
DNA: TGTGCCACCCACCGGACAGGAGCCATGAACACTGAAGCTTTCTTT
CDR3: CATHRTGAMNTEAFF

D: TRBD1
J: TRBJ1-1
size: -
V: TRBV2
DNA: TGTGCCAGCAGTGATGGCAGGGGGTGGGTGGGGACTGAAGCTTTCTTT
CDR3: CASSDGRGWVGTEAFF

D: -
J: TRBJ2-7
size: once
V: TRBV28
DNA: TGTGCCAGCAGCTTAAATCGGGAGGAGCAGTACTTC
CDR3: CASSLNREEQYF

D: -
J: TRBJ2-5
size: -
V: TRBV21-1
DNA: TGTGCCAGCGCAGAAGGGACTAGCGCTTTCAGGACCCAGTACTTC
CDR3: CASAEGTSAFRTQYF

D: TRBD1
J: TRBJ1-1
size: once
V: TRBV7-2
DNA: TGTGCCAGCAGCTTAGAAGGGACAGGGAACACTGAAGCTTTCTTT
CDR3: CASSLEGTGNTEAFF

D: -
J: TRBJ1-2
size: -
V: TRBV19
DNA: TGTGCCAGTACCTCTATCGGGACTCAAAGCGGCTATGGCTACACCTTC
CDR3: CASTSIGTQSGYGYTF

D: TRBD2
J: TRBJ2-2
size: -
V: TRBV5-1
DNA: TGCGCCACCCGGGGACTAGCGGGAGTCGGGGAGCTGTTTTTT
CDR3: CATRGLAGVGELFF

D: -
J: TRBJ2-7
size: few
V: TRBV7-9
DNA: TGTGCCAGCAGCTCCGTGTCCAACGAGCAGTACTTC
CDR3: CASSSVSNEQYF

D: TRBD2
J: TRBJ2-7
size: -
V: TRBV11-2
DNA: TGTGCCAGCAGCTTGAGGGGTTTTAAAGCGGGAGGAAGCGAGCAGTACTTC
CDR3: CASSLRGFKAGGSEQYF

D: TRBD2
J: TRBJ2-3
size: -
V: TRBV11-2
DNA: TGTGCCAGCAGTCCACTTAGCGGGACGCAAGGGGGCACAGATACGCAGTATTTT
CDR3: CASSPLSGTQGGTDTQYF

D: TRBD2
J: TRBJ2-7
size: -
V: TRBV9
DNA: TGTGCCAGCAGCGTAGGACTGACTAGCGGGAACTACGAGCAGTACTTC
CDR3: CASSVGLTSGNYEQYF

D: -
J: TRBJ1-1
size: -
V: TRBV4-3
DNA: TGCGCCAGCAGCCAAAACAGAAACGAAGCTTTCTTT
CDR3: CASSQNRNEAFF

D: -
J: TRBJ1-2
size: -
V: TRBV7-9
DNA: TGTGCCAGCAGCTTTCCAGGGACTAACTATGGCTACACCTTC
CDR3: CASSFPGTNYGYTF

D: -
J: TRBJ2-7
size: -
V: TRBV5-1
DNA: TGCGCCAGCAGCTTCAAAGGGGGCTCCTACGAGCAGTACTTC
CDR3: CASSFKGGSYEQYF

D: -
J: TRBJ2-7
size: -
V: TRBV28
DNA: TGTGCCAGCAGTTTATCGATGGGCGAGCAGTACTTC
CDR3: CASSLSMGEQYF

D: -
J: TRBJ1-3
size: -
V: TRBV30
DNA: TGTGCCTGGAGTGTCAAAAGTCTGGACTCTGGAAACACCATATATTTT
CDR3: CAWSVKSLDSGNTIYF